Here is one T cell receptor beta chain with its context. Its target is not known. The sample belongs to a study of T-cell memory formation after mild COVID-19. Overall study: Clusters of TCRs were largely donor specific. Study results and caveats: CD8+ contracting clones occupied EMRA, while CD4+ ones occupied mainly CM and EM.

Unmatched junction bases numbered 10, after V lost 11 bases and J lost 1 base. The CDR3 is 15 amino acids. Germline CDR1 is SEHNR and CDR2 is FQNEAQ (reference sequence). TCRdb reanalysed the 5' RACE reads using MiXCR and keeps one entry per CDR3 protein. The sample lists about 68,000 distinct CDR3 sequences; 15% to 20% were seen once. The source is an adult woman who had mild COVID-19 (a few samples of this study predate the infection). Cell type and time point are not known. Sequencing was carried out using PBMCs or a T cell subset sorted from them (not recorded which). The V call is TRBV7-9, the J call TRBJ2-7, with TRBD2 matching 11 bases. CDR3 region: CAVERTSGHSYEQYF. The CDR3 DNA sequence: TGTGCCGTTGAAAGGACTAGCGGGCATTCCTACGAGCAGTACTTC. The full variable domain, in which reference TRBV7-9 and TRBJ2-7 provide the parts outside the CDR3, is DTGVSQNPRHKITKRGQNVTFRCDPISEHNRLYWYRQTLGQGPEFLTYFQNEAQLEKSRLLSDRFSAERPKGSFSTLEIQRTEQGDSAMYLCAVERTSGHSYEQYFGPGTRLTVT.